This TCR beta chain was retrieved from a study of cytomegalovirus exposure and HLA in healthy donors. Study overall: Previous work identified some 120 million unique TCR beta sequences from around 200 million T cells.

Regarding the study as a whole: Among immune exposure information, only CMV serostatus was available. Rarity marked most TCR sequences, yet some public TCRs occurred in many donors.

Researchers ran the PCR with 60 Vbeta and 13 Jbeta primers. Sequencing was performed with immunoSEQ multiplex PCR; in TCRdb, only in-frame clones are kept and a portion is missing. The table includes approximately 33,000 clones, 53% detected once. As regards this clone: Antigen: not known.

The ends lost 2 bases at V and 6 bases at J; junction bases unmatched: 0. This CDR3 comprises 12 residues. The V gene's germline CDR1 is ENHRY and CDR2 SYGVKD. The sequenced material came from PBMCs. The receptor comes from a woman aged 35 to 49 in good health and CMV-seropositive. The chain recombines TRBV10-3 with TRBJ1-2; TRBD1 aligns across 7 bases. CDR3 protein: CAISETGDGYTF. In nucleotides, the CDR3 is TGTGCCATCAGTGAGACAGGGGATGGCTACACCTTC.